The clone carrying this TCR beta chain came up many times. This specimen comes from a study of neurological immune-mediated disorders. Trimming shortened V by 12 bases and J by 3 bases, and 18 bases separated the two germline ends. Per germline, CDR1 KGHDR and CDR2 SFDVKD. There are 14 residues in the CDR3. A 10-nucleotide random UMI tagged transcripts in template-switch 5'RACE cDNA synthesis. Sequencing runs each yielded over 170 million TCR-beta sequences from 15-18 subjects. MiXCR was run by TCRdb on the 5' RACE reads, yielding one entry per CDR3 protein. The sample shows about 46,000 distinct CDR3 sequences, under 2% of them seen only once. The unsorted libraries were generated from a total of 2 million PBMCs, which had been stored in RNAlater at -80 C.

The V gene is TRBV24-1, the J gene TRBJ2-3; D perhaps matches TRBD2 (6 bases). The sequencing input was PBMCs. This clonotype originated in a woman aged 40 to 50 with multiple sclerosis. The CDR3 DNA reads TGTGCCGTTCCGGGACTGGGACCGACAGATACGCAGTATTTT. Its translation is CAVPGLGPTDTQYF.